The clone carrying this T cell receptor beta chain has more than one count but fewer than ten. As yet, its antigen is unknown. These data originate in a study of OX40 agonist ivuxolimab in advanced cancers. Study-wide findings and caveats: Those patients achieving a partial response at 0.1-3.0 mg/kg showed among the lowest clonal expansion. CD4+ and CD8+ T cells in blood underwent clonal expansion by week 6 at 0.1 to 3.0 mg/kg.

Individuals having autoimmune disease history or systemic immunosuppression were not enrolled. This CDR3 has 16 amino acids. Trimming stripped 5 bases from V and 1 base from J, with 15 bases between. CDR1 is SGHAT, CDR2 FQNNGV, per germline. This table comes from immunoSEQ multiplex PCR, and its TCRdb copy is limited to in-frame clones, with some not included. Of 80,000 to 95,000 clones detected, around 80% appear once; the ten largest clones hold 1.5% to 2%. The receptor's source is an adult with an advanced solid tumor such as melanoma, head and neck, liver or kidney cancer. The V call is TRBV11-2, the J call TRBJ2-1; no clear D gene. This specimen consisted of CD4+ or CD8+ T cells sorted from blood, obtained in a trial of the OX40 agonist ivuxolimab. The CDR3 DNA reads TGTGCCAGCAGCCCCTTACACGGATATTCCTACAATGAGCAGTTCTTC. Residues: CASSPLHGYSYNEQFF.